Listed below are T cell receptor beta chains from one sample, sequenced in a study of T cell repertoires in cytomegalovirus infection. TCRdb called the reads again in MiXCR, with one record for every CDR3 protein. The repertoire has 300,000 to 400,000 distinct CDR3 sequences, approximately 25% of them found once; the top ten carry about 14%. Their target antigens are unknown. The material was cultured PBMCs, obtained from culture after CMV antigen stimulation. The receptors derive from a human donor in good health (CMV status not recorded). Some clones in this sample may be carry-over from other donors' samples. Both conserved end residues are trimmed from each CDR3. Clone sizes are given selectively: once, few, many, or a class where the clone is expanded.

V gene: TRBV11-2
clone size: few
CDR3 protein: ASSLTGNTIY

V gene: TRBV7-2
clone size: many
CDR3 protein: ASSLRELVEQF

V gene: TRBV7-2
clone size: -
CDR3 protein: ASSREIAGGGSEQF

V gene: TRBV7-2
clone size: -
CDR3 protein: ASSLVLAGVDVEQF

V gene: TRBV5-6
clone size: -
CDR3 protein: ASSQGLVLSTDTQY

V gene: TRBV5-1
clone size: few
CDR3 protein: ASSSRGRTNTEAF

V gene: TRBV6-2/TRBV6-3
clone size: -
CDR3 protein: ASSEAGAAVNEQF

V gene: TRBV5-1
clone size: -
CDR3 protein: ASSSPLGGGDTYNSPLH

V gene: TRBV29-1
clone size: -
CDR3 protein: SAGRQGIDYGYT

V gene: TRBV7-8
clone size: few
CDR3 protein: ASSPQPTKVTVTQY

V gene: TRBV7-9
clone size: few
CDR3 protein: ASSLATGFSEKLF

V gene: TRBV7-9
clone size: many
CDR3 protein: ASSFGTDNQPQH